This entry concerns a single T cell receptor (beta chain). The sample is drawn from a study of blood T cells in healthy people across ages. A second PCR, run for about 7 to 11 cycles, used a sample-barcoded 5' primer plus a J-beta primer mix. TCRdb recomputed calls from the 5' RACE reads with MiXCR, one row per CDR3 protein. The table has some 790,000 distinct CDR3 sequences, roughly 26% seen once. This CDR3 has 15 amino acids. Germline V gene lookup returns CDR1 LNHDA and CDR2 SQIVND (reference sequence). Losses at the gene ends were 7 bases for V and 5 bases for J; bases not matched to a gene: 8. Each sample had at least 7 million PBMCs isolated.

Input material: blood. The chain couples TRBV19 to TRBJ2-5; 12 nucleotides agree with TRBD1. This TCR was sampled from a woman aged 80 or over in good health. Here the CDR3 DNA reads TGTGCCAGTATGAGTGCGGGGACAGGGGGCGAGACCCAGTACTTC. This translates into CASMSAGTGGETQYF.